This T cell receptor beta chain was obtained from a study of blood T cell repertoires in COVID-19 (dated by TCRdb to about 2020). General notes on the study: Collaborator samples came from the United States, Italy and Spain and covered acute and convalescent phases of COVID-19. Where available, HLA class I and class II types were taken from metadata supplied by the sample provider and were not determined by assay-based typing. The dataset comprised deeply sampled blood TCRbeta repertoires from subjects exposed to, actively infected with, or recovered from COVID-19. A freely available public database, intended as a resource for researchers studying the immune response to SARS-CoV-2, is where the repertoires were released. The material from the prospective study consisted of cDNA or gDNA derived from T cells, B-cell-depleted T cells, or PBMCs. The sample metadata nearly always contained a de-identified subject ID, COVID-19 status, age in years and sex. Samples came from the ongoing ImmuneRACE study (first 160 participants) plus 1,254 subjects from 6 global collaborators. What the work shows at the level of the full study, not this receptor alone: The amount of clinical and demographic metadata varied by source and participant and was provided uncurated.

With respect to this clone: No cognate antigen has been identified for it. There are no base qualities to consult, and no much larger clone falls within one base.

TCRbeta CDR3 regions were amplified from genomic DNA using the immunoSEQ Assay, a bias-controlled multiplex PCR. The paper's data handling went like this. Nucleated cell counts per sample were estimated from amplification of reference gene primers within the assay. To quantify the absolute abundance of each unique TCRbeta CDR3 rearrangement, sequence reads were collapsed and filtered. For each sample, productive Simpson clonality was calculated by taking the square root of Simpson's diversity index across productive rearrangements. TCRdb took this table from immuneACCESS and kept in-frame rearrangements with V and J called. Such tables lack part of the clones; where checked against another copy, unresolved V genes explain under half of the gap, and the rest is unexplained. V and J calls and clone size follow that table, whereas D and trimming were derived from the DNA. The sample data list some 300,000 clones, and 70% to 90% of these were observed just once. The ten largest clones add up to 1.3% of the sample.

V is clipped by 5 bases and J by 6 bases, and the sequence between their germline boundaries is 11 bases long. The germline V gene encodes CDR1 SGHAT and CDR2 FQNNGV. Including cysteine and phenylalanine, the CDR3 has 13 amino acids. The only DNA kept is the CDR3, 39 bases in frame from the first base. Whole blood was collected in K2EDTA tubes by collaborating institutions according to the institutions' own protocols. For TCRbeta analysis, collaborators shipped samples in one of three forms: frozen whole blood, isolated PBMCs, or DNA extracted from either of those sample types. The TCR comes from a man aged 65-85 years with acute or convalescent COVID-19. The chain uses TRBV11-2 and TRBJ2-4; 6 matching bases give a weak D call of TRBD1. Sequenced input: peripheral blood. The CDR3 region: CASSTQGRNIQYF. The DNA sequence is given as TGTGCCAGCAGCACCCAGGGGCGAAACATTCAGTACTTC.